This T cell receptor (beta chain) was documented in a study of T cells in Graves' hyperthyroidism and ophthalmopathy. Overall study: Peripheral blood draws took place at initial diagnosis, ahead of any treatment.

Concerning this clonotype: What it binds is unknown.

Study outcomes and limitations: Blood also showed most of the thyroid clonotypes that were expanded above 0.001.

Germline CDR1 and CDR2: DFQATT and SNEGSKA (reference sequence). The V and J ends lost 7 bases and 1 base respectively, with 17 bases between them. The CDR3 totals 14 residues. The diagnostic basis comprised clinical symptoms, serum thyroxine and TRAb, thyroid ultrasound and orbital computed tomography. RNA transcripts provided the source from which TCR beta CDR3 regions were amplified. First-round RT-PCR with HTBI primers amplified the TCR CDR3 region. TCRdb reanalysed the multiplex PCR reads using MiXCR and keeps one entry per CDR3 protein. The table includes some 27,000 distinct CDR3 sequences, under 55% detected once.

Source material: blood. This sequence was found in a woman aged 25 to 39 with Graves' hyperthyroidism. The chain joins TRBV20-1 to TRBJ2-7; D is undetermined. This CDR3 is CSGTQSSISYEQYF. The CDR3 bases are TGCAGTGGGACCCAATCGAGTATTTCCTACGAGCAGTACTTC.